The 25 T cell receptor beta chains presented below share a single source sample, sequenced in a study of T cell responses to AZD1222 COVID-19 vaccine. Produced via immunoSEQ multiplex PCR; TCRdb's table is partial and in-frame only. The sample holds approximately 150,000 clones, about nine tenths seen once. The sequencing here drew on peripheral blood, taken on day 0 of AZD1222 vaccination. Receptor source: an adult in good health.

The chain uses TRBV4-2 and TRBJ2-1, with a tentative D call TRBD2 (6 bases). Looked up from germline, CDR1 is LGHNA and CDR2 is YNFKEQ. Trimming removed 2 bases from V and 6 bases from J, with 14 bases in between. This CDR3 contains 15 residues. CDR3 loop: CASSQLGTSRNEQFF. CDR3 sequence (DNA): TGTGCCAGCAGCCAATTGGGAACTAGCCGCAATGAGCAGTTCTTC.

The chain links TRBV6-5 to TRBJ1-3; a weak D match, TRBD1 (5 bases). Germline V gives CDR1 MNHEY, CDR2 SVGAGI. The CDR3 consists of 16 residues. Trimming left V 4 bases short and J 0 bases short, with 13 bases between. CDR3 in DNA: TGTGCCAGCAGTTGGTCCAGGGTACGCTCTGGAAACACCATATATTTT. Its protein is CASSWSRVRSGNTIYF.

A few counts support this clone. A junction end diverges from the germline sequence, so it may reflect a read error. This chain uses TRBV11-3 with TRBJ2-2, with 9 bases that match TRBD1. In germline, CDR1 is SGHNT, CDR2 YENEEA. CDR3 length: 12 amino acids. The CDR3 region is CASSSMTGGLFF. CDR3 coding DNA: TGTGCCAGCAGCTCCATGACAGGGGGGCTGTTTTTT.

V and J are TRBV24-1 and TRBJ1-5, with no clear D. The CDR3 runs 14 residues. The V end lost 5 bases, the J end lost 0 bases, and 7 bases lay between the germline ends. Germline CDR1 KGHDR, CDR2 SFDVKD. Here the CDR3 DNA reads TGTGCCACCAGTGGACATTATAGCAATCAGCCCCAGCATTTT. It is translated as CATSGHYSNQPQHF.

The chain carries TRBV19 and TRBJ1-5, with D possibly TRBD1 on 6 matching bases. V shed 8 bases and J shed 0 bases, with 20 bases lying between them. CDR3 size: 17 residues. CDR1 is LNHDA, CDR2 SQIVND, per germline (reference sequence). The CDR3 spells CASQQARTAYSNQPQHF. CDR3 bases: TGTGCCAGTCAACAGGCCCGGACAGCGTATAGCAATCAGCCCCAGCATTTT.

The chain couples TRBV5-1 to TRBJ1-6; D call uncertain. The V end was cut by 0 bases, the J end by 7 bases, with 5 bases between. Germline V CDR1 and CDR2: SGHRS, YFSETQ. This CDR3 region has 13 residues. The CDR3 DNA reads TGCGCCAGCAGCTTGGGAGGAAATTCACCCCTCCACTTT. As protein: CASSLGGNSPLHF.

This rearrangement joins TRBV5-1 to TRBJ1-4, with D hard to call. CDR3 length: 14 amino acids. The V end lost 4 bases, the J end lost 1 base, and 8 bases lay between the germline ends. Germline V gene sequence: CDR1 SGHRS, CDR2 YFSETQ. CDR3 sequence reads: CASSQGLTNEKLFF. Here the CDR3 DNA reads TGCGCCAGCAGCCAAGGGCTAACTAATGAAAAACTGTTTTTT.

The chain couples TRBV19 to TRBJ2-7; the D gene is possibly TRBD1 (6 bases). The CDR3 loop spans 14 amino acids. V dropped 4 bases and J dropped 3 bases, with 13 bases sitting between them. Germline-derived CDR1 and CDR2 are LNHDA and SQIVND (reference sequence). The CDR3 region is CASSKTGFLYEQYF. The DNA of the CDR3 is TGTGCCAGTAGTAAAACAGGGTTCCTCTACGAGCAGTACTTC.

The chain carries TRBV11-2 and TRBJ2-7, with D perhaps TRBD1 (6 bases). The CDR3 contains 13 residues. Per the germline V gene, CDR1 is SGHAT and CDR2 is FQNNGV. The V end was cut by 5 bases, the J end by 0 bases, with 8 bases between. The CDR3 DNA is TGTGCCAGCAGCCAGGACAGCTCCTACGAGCAGTACTTC. Translation gives CASSQDSSYEQYF.

CDR3 DNA sequence: TGTGCCAGTAGGAGACTAGCGGGAGGATCCTACAATGAGCAGTTCTTC. Amino acids: CASRRLAGGSYNEQFF. The rearrangement uses TRBV19 and TRBJ2-1; 13 bases fit TRBD2. With 6 bases clipped from V and 1 base from J, the junction kept 3 bases outside the gene matches. Germline lookup yields CDR1 LNHDA and CDR2 SQIVND (reference sequence). The CDR3 consists of 16 residues.

This rearrangement joins TRBV19 to TRBJ2-3; D possibly corresponds to TRBD1 (5 bases). The V gene lost 2 bases and the J gene lost 4 bases, with 7 bases spanning the gap. CDR1 and CDR2 from the germline V gene are LNHDA and SQIVND (reference sequence). This CDR3 region has 13 residues. The CDR3 spells CASSIPGSDTQYF. The CDR3 DNA follows: TGTGCCAGTAGTATACCAGGGTCAGATACGCAGTATTTT.

V is TRBV28 and J is TRBJ1-1; D uncertain. The CDR3 contains 13 residues. Between the trimmed V and J ends, which lost 7 bases and 0 bases, there was a span of 9 bases. The germline V gene has CDR1 MDHEN and CDR2 SYDVKM. The DNA for the CDR3 is TGTGCCAGCACCCCTCTACTGAACACTGAAGCTTTCTTT. This encodes CASTPLLNTEAFF.

This chain uses TRBV4-1 with TRBJ1-1, with TRBD1 identical over 7 bases. The CDR3 length is 15 residues. Looked up from germline, CDR1 is MGHRA and CDR2 is YSYEKL. V shed 0 bases and J 6 bases; nucleotides not matched to a gene: 7. The CDR3 sequence is CASSQDPEGASEAFF. CDR3 coding DNA: TGCGCCAGCAGCCAAGATCCGGAGGGGGCCTCTGAAGCTTTCTTT.

The J gene is TRBJ1-5, the V gene TRBV3-1 (or the pseudogene TRBV3-2); 8 nucleotides line up with TRBD1. The trim removed 4 bases at V and 2 bases at J, leaving 4 bases unmatched. The CDR3 spans 15 residues. Germline CDR1 is LGHDT and CDR2 is YNNKEL (reference sequence). The DNA for the CDR3 is TGTGCCAGCAGCCTACAGACAGGGGGCAATCAGCCCCAGCATTTT. It codes for CASSLQTGGNQPQHF.

This chain connects TRBV3-1 (or the pseudogene TRBV3-2) to TRBJ1-2; 9 nucleotides align to TRBD1. Per the germline V gene, CDR1 is LGHDT and CDR2 is YNNKEL (reference sequence). V was pared by 4 bases and J by 8 bases, with 8 bases of the junction left unmatched. The CDR3 sequence is 14 residues long. CDR3 amino acids: CASSLLRDREGYTF. As DNA, the CDR3 is TGTGCCAGCAGCCTCCTCCGGGACAGGGAAGGCTACACCTTC.

This clone showed up just once. The V and J genes are TRBV27 and TRBJ2-1; TRBD2 aligns across 8 bases. The J segment lost 8 bases and the V segment lost 3 bases, leaving 6 bases of the junction unmatched. Per germline, CDR1 MNHEY and CDR2 SMNVEV (reference sequence). This CDR3 is 14 amino acids long. CDR3 sequence (DNA): TGTGCCAGCAGTTTTATAAGCGGGAGCTATGAGCAGTTCTTC. The encoded protein is CASSFISGSYEQFF.

The chain has TRBV6-5 and TRBJ2-7, with 8 bases matching TRBD1. V shed 6 bases and J 3 bases; nucleotides not matched to a gene: 10. The CDR3 runs 15 residues. Germline V lookup: CDR1 MNHEY, CDR2 SVGAGI. Here the CDR3 DNA reads TGTGCCAGCAGACCGGGGACAGGTTCGGTCTACGAGCAGTACTTC. Its translation: CASRPGTGSVYEQYF.

Note on this clone: The identical CDR3 is also encoded by other nucleotide sequences in the sample. The gene calls are TRBV3-1 (or the pseudogene TRBV3-2) and TRBJ2-3; D is uncertain. This CDR3 region has 13 residues. Trimming removed 1 base at V and 0 bases at J, with 2 bases between. The germline V gene has CDR1 LGHDT and CDR2 YNNKEL (reference sequence). The CDR3 is CASSQASTDTQYF. As DNA, the CDR3 is TGTGCCAGCAGCCAAGCTAGCACAGATACGCAGTATTTT.

This chain uses TRBV19 with TRBJ2-7; weak D call: TRBD2 (6 bases). Germline-derived CDR1 and CDR2 are LNHDA and SQIVND (reference sequence). V lost 10 bases and J 5 bases, leaving 21 bases between the germline ends. The CDR3 consists of 14 residues. This CDR3 reads CATGGVGSAHEQYF. CDR3 DNA sequence: TGTGCCACCGGGGGAGTCGGGAGTGCCCACGAGCAGTACTTC. The full variable domain, its missing parts supplied by reference TRBV19 and TRBJ2-7, is DGGITQSPKYLFRKEGQNVTLSCEQNLNHDAMYWYRQDPGQGLRLIYYSQIVNDFQKGDIAEGYSVSREKKESFPLTVTSAQKNPTAFYLCATGGVGSAHEQYFGPGTRLTVT.

As DNA, the CDR3 is TGTGCCTGGAGTGGCGGAGTGAGCAACAATGAGCAGTTCTTC. This encodes CAWSGGVSNNEQFF. The rearrangement uses TRBV30 and TRBJ2-1, with D uncertain. The CDR3 length is 14 residues. Germline CDR1 and CDR2: GTSNPN and SVGIG (reference sequence). V was clipped by 1 base and J by 5 bases, with 12 bases between them. The variable domain in full, with the rest retrieved from reference TRBV30 and TRBJ2-1, is SQTIHQWPATLVQPVGSPLSLECTVEGTSNPNLYWYRQAAGRGLQLLFYSVGIGQISSEVPQNLSASRPQDRQFILSSKKLLLSDSGFYLCAWSGGVSNNEQFFGPGTRLTVL.

This clone was detected a few times. This sequence joins TRBV6-4 and TRBJ2-3; D may be TRBD2 (6 bases). The ends were cut back, 4 bases at V and 1 base at J, with 6 bases in the middle. This CDR3 is 13 amino acids long. Germline values: CDR1 MRHNA, CDR2 SNTAGT. This CDR3 is CASSAGGTDTQYF. Here the CDR3 DNA reads TGTGCCAGCAGTGCGGGGGGCACAGATACGCAGTATTTT.

V and J are TRBV27 and TRBJ1-4, with a weak D call TRBD1 (5 bases). The CDR3 is made up of 15 amino acids. The ends were cut back, 2 bases at V and 8 bases at J, with 15 bases in the middle. CDR1 is MNHEY, CDR2 SMNVEV, per germline (reference sequence). The CDR3 DNA follows: TGTGCCAGCAGTTTAAGTCGTCAGGGTGGCGAAAAACTGTTTTTT. This translates into CASSLSRQGGEKLFF.

The chain uses TRBV2 and TRBJ1-1; 9 nucleotides match TRBD1. The CDR3 is made up of 15 amino acids. Germline CDR1 and CDR2: SNHLY and FYNNEI. With 4 bases clipped from V and 0 bases from J, the junction kept 3 bases outside the gene matches. In DNA form, the CDR3 reads TGTGCCAGCAGTGGGGACAGGGCCATGAACACTGAAGCTTTCTTT. Amino acid sequence: CASSGDRAMNTEAFF. The complete variable domain, with remaining parts taken from reference TRBV2 and TRBJ1-1, reads EPEVTQTPSHQVTQMGQEVILRCVPISNHLYFYWYRQILGQKVEFLVSFYNNEISEKSEIFDDQFSVERPDGSNFTLKIRSTKLEDSAMYFCASSGDRAMNTEAFFGQGTRLTVV.

The chain has TRBV7-6 and TRBJ2-1, with 11 nucleotides matching TRBD2. With V trimmed by 5 bases and J by 8 bases, 11 bases remained unmatched. Germline V gives CDR1 SGHVS, CDR2 FNYEAQ. This CDR3 is built from 16 residues. CDR3 sequence: CASSPGTSGGFYEQFF. The CDR3, as DNA: TGTGCCAGCAGCCCTGGGACTAGCGGAGGCTTTTATGAGCAGTTCTTC.

This chain connects TRBV5-5 to TRBJ2-5; 11 bases are a match to TRBD1. The CDR3 is 17 residues long. After removal of 4 bases from V and 3 bases from J, the junction contained 11 bases not matched to a gene. Germline V lookup: CDR1 SGHKS, CDR2 YYEKEE (reference sequence). In DNA form, the CDR3 reads TGTGCCAGCAGCCCATACATGGGACAGGGGGGAAAAGAGACCCAGTACTTC. This sequence encodes CASSPYMGQGGKETQYF.